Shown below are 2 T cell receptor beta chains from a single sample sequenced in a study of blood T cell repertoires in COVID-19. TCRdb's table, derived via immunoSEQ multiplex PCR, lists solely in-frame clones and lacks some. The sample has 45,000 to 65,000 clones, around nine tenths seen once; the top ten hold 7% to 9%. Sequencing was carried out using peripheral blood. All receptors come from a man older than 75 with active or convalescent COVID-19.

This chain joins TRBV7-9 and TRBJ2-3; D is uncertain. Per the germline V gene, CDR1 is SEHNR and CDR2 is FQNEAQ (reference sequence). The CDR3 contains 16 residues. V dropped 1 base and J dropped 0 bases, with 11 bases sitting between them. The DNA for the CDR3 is TGTGCCAGCAGCTTAGGTCTCGTTAGCAGCACAGATACGCAGTATTTT. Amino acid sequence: CASSLGLVSSTDTQYF.

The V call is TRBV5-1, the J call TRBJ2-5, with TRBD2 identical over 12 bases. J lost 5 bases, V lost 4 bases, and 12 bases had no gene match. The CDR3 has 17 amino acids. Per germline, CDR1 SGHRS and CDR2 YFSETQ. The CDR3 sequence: CASSPGLAGILGETQYF. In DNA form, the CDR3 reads TGCGCCAGCAGCCCAGGACTAGCGGGGATCTTAGGGGAGACCCAGTACTTC. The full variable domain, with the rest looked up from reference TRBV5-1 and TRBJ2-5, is KAGVTQTPRYLIKTRGQQVTLSCSPISGHRSVSWYQQTPGQGLQFLFEYFSETQRNKGNFPGRFSGRQFSNSRSEMNVSTLELGDSALYLCASSPGLAGILGETQYFGPGTRLLVL.